The subject of this entry is one T cell receptor (beta chain). What it recognizes is unknown. This entry is derived from a study of blood T cells in healthy people across ages. Findings of the study overall: Diversity figures based on one million T cells were deemed too low. Per million T cells, the diversity of TCR beta decreased roughly linearly as age advanced.

The germline V and J ends were trimmed by 2 bases and 6 bases, with 15 bases remaining between them. Looked up from germline, CDR1 is SGHRS and CDR2 is YFSETQ. The CDR3 loop spans 15 amino acids. The authors ran a second PCR of about 6 to 11 cycles using a sample-barcoded 5' primer and a J-beta primer mix. TCRdb processed the 5' RACE reads anew with MiXCR; each CDR3 protein has one entry. The repertoire holds 550,000 to 800,000 distinct CDR3 sequences, with 32% as singletons. The chain couples TRBV5-1 to TRBJ2-4; D possibly corresponds to TRBD1 (5 bases). The sample comprised blood. The clonotype comes from an elderly woman in good health. The CDR3 reads CASSLVGRAGNIQYF. CDR3 DNA: TGCGCCAGCAGCTTAGTTGGCAGGGCAGGAAACATTCAGTACTTC.